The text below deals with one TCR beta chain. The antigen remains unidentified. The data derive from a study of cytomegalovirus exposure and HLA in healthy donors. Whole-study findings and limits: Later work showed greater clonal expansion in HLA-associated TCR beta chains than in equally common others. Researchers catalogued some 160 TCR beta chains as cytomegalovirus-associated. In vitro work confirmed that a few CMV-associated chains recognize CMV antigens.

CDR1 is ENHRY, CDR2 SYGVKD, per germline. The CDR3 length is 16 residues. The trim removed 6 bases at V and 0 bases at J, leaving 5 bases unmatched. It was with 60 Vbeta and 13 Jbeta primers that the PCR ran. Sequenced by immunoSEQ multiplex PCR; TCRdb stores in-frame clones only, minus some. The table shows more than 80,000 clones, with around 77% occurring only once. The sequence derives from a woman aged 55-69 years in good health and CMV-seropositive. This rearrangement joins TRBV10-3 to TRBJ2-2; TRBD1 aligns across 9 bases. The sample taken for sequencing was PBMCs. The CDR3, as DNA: TGTGCCATCAGCAGAGGGACAGGGTCGAACACCGGGGAGCTGTTTTTT. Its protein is CAISRGTGSNTGELFF.